The TCR beta chain described here comes from a study of T-cell reconstitution after alpha-beta-depleted transplantation in children. Study findings and constraints: T-cell counts and diversity at one year following transplant were attributed mainly to newly produced T cells. Roughly two months post-transplant, alpha-beta T cells reportedly originated from several hundred graft clones that had expanded.

This clonotype showed up just once. Its antigen is unknown. CDR3 length: 15 residues. V dropped 3 bases and J dropped 3 bases, with 18 bases sitting between them. Germline lookup yields CDR1 GTSNPN and CDR2 SVGIG (reference sequence). TCRbeta library preparation incorporated unique molecular identifiers. TCRdb reprocessed the PCR reads via MiXCR and lists one record per CDR3 protein. The sample carries approximately 220,000 distinct CDR3 sequences, more than 15% recorded once. The sequence was obtained from a male patient aged 2-9 years who had a stem cell transplant for acute lymphoblastic leukemia, so the T cells may come from the graft donor. The V and J genes are TRBV30 and TRBJ2-7, with D maybe TRBD1 (6 bases). The sample was PBMCs, mostly from graft donor cells, taken 360 days after TCRalphabeta/CD19-depleted stem cell transplant. CDR3 sequence reads: CAWSGIQGNLYEQYF. The CDR3 DNA reads as TGTGCCTGGAGCGGAATACAGGGAAACCTCTACGAGCAGTACTTC.